In this sample, the clone carrying this T cell receptor (beta chain) turned up many times. Its matching antigen is unknown. Authors' methods: For papillary thyroid cancer, a distant-metastasis classifier was constructed from CDR3 differences observed across clinicopathological groups. TCRdb reprocessed the PCR reads using MiXCR. The V and J calls shown here were made by TCRdb, not taken from the authors' results. The data contain some 52,000 clones, roughly 15% of them singletons. These data come from a study of metastatic and nonmetastatic thyroid tumors. On the study more broadly: Comparison of repertoires was carried out across blood and tumor or nodule tissue from malignant and benign thyroid patients.

Study observations and caveats: Benign nodules reportedly had significantly lower TCR beta diversity than malignant thyroid tumors in blood and tumor.

Among the patients, none had received any treatment before thyroid surgery. Germline values: CDR1 GTSNPN, CDR2 SVGIG (reference sequence). The ends were cut back, 2 bases at V and 4 bases at J, with 14 bases in the middle. There are 15 residues in the CDR3. The V gene is TRBV30, the J gene TRBJ2-2; D possibly matches TRBD1 or TRBD2 (6 bases each). The origin of this receptor is a female donor with papillary thyroid cancer or a benign thyroid nodule (not recorded which). Some clones in this sample may be carry-over from other donors' samples. Material for sequencing was blood. In DNA form, the CDR3 reads TGTGCCTGGAGTAGAGGGGGGTCCGGCACCGGGGAGCTGTTTTTT. It is translated as CAWSRGGSGTGELFF.